This passage covers 3 T cell receptor beta chains from one sample sequenced in a study of T-cell memory formation after mild COVID-19. A single record per CDR3 protein comes from TCRdb applying MiXCR to the 5' RACE reads. The sample holds over 350,000 distinct CDR3 sequences, about 15% seen once. Sequencing was performed on PBMCs or a T cell subset sorted from them (not recorded which). These TCRs come from a man aged 18 to 29 who had mild COVID-19 (a few samples of this study predate the infection). Cell type and time point are not known.

The chain carries TRBV5-1 and TRBJ2-5; D may match TRBD1 or TRBD2 (6 bases each). CDR3 length equals 13 residues. The V gene's germline CDR1 is SGHRS and CDR2 YFSETQ. With 4 bases removed from V and 5 bases from J, the gap between germline ends came to 12 bases. CDR3 nucleotides: TGCGCCAGCAGCCAGGGGAGCGGGGAGACCCAGTACTTC. Amino acid sequence: CASSQGSGETQYF. Full variable domain (rest looked up from reference TRBV5-1 and TRBJ2-5): KAGVTQTPRYLIKTRGQQVTLSCSPISGHRSVSWYQQTPGQGLQFLFEYFSETQRNKGNFPGRFSGRQFSNSRSEMNVSTLELGDSALYLCASSQGSGETQYFGPGTRLLVL.

V is TRBV7-9 and J is TRBJ1-1; D gene unclear. Trimming cost V 3 bases and J 9 bases, with 11 bases left between them. Germline values: CDR1 SEHNR, CDR2 FQNEAQ (reference sequence). There are 12 residues in the CDR3. The CDR3 bases are TGTGCCAGCAGCTTCGACGGAACTCAAGCTTTCTTT. Protein product: CASSFDGTQAFF.

This chain uses TRBV3-1 with TRBJ2-5; possible D gene TRBD2, 7 bases. The CDR3 is 16 amino acids. CDR1 and CDR2 from the germline V gene are LGHDT and YNNKEL (reference sequence). Trimming left V 4 bases short and J 4 bases short, with 19 bases between. The CDR3 bases are TGTGCCAGCAGCCCCACAAAGACGGGGGGCGGAGAGACCCAGTACTTC. This translates into CASSPTKTGGGETQYF.